Listed here is a single TCR beta chain. The authors reverse transcribed roughly 0.5 to 1 ug RNA with random hexamers. TCRdb ran MiXCR on the immunoSEQ multiplex PCR reads and lists one entry per CDR3 protein. The sample has 90,000 to 150,000 distinct CDR3 sequences; 85% to 95% are singletons. This sample was included in a study of CD8 T cells in Susac syndrome. The V and J ends lost 0 bases and 7 bases, in that order; junction bases with no gene match: 13. The CDR3 has 18 amino acids. CDR1 is MGHRA, CDR2 YSYEKL, per germline. The healthy controls were matched to patients by age and sex. The TEMRA cells underwent FACS enrichment, while the CD8+ and CD4+ T cells underwent negative isolation.

Sequenced: CD8+ T cells from PBMCs. The TCR originated in a human donor in good health. The V gene is TRBV4-1, the J gene TRBJ2-2; 8 bases are shared with TRBD1. CDR3 DNA: TGCGCCAGCAGCCAAGACCGATTGACAGGGGCGCTCAACGGGGAGCTGTTTTTT. It specifies CASSQDRLTGALNGELFF.